The 17 T cell receptor beta chains given below trace back to one sample, sequenced in a study of cytomegalovirus exposure and HLA in healthy donors. It was with 60 Vbeta and 13 Jbeta primers that the PCR ran. Profiled with immunoSEQ multiplex PCR; TCRdb holds only in-frame clones, not every one. This table has around 170,000 clones, just over 75% appearing once. Sequenced material: PBMCs. These TCRs come from a man aged 18 to 29 in good health and CMV-seronegative.

Only a few counts were recorded for this clone. This chain connects TRBV13 to TRBJ2-5; 11 bases align to TRBD2. This CDR3 is built from 15 residues. Germline values: CDR1 PRHDT, CDR2 FYEKMQ (reference sequence). The J segment lost 5 bases and the V segment lost 5 bases, leaving 7 bases of the junction unmatched. The CDR3 sequence is CASSNTSGGIETQYF. DNA for the CDR3: TGTGCCAGCAGCAATACTAGCGGGGGTATTGAGACCCAGTACTTC. Together with reference TRBV13 and TRBJ2-5, the CDR3 gives the full variable domain: AAGVIQSPRHLIKEKRETATLKCYPIPRHDTVYWYQQGPGQDPQFLISFYEKMQSDKGSIPDRFSAQQFSDYHSELNMSSLELGDSALYFCASSNTSGGIETQYFGPGTRLLVL.

CDR3 loop: CATREATEAFF. CDR3 nucleotides: TGTGCCACAAGGGAGGCCACTGAAGCTTTCTTT. V and J are TRBV15 and TRBJ1-1; D remains unclear. Germline CDR1 reads LNHNV; CDR2 reads YYDKDF (reference sequence). CDR3 length equals 11 residues. V was trimmed by 9 bases and J by 4 bases, leaving 9 bases between them.

The chain couples TRBV25-1 to TRBJ2-3; TRBD1 matches at 12 bases. Germline CDR1 reads MGHDK; CDR2 reads SYGVNS. Trimming at V came to 4 bases and at J to 5 bases, leaving 7 bases not matched to a gene. The CDR3 runs 16 residues. The chain's CDR3 is CASSGRDRGRVDTQYF. The CDR3 DNA sequence: TGTGCCAGCAGTGGTCGGGACAGGGGGCGGGTAGATACGCAGTATTTT.

The V call is TRBV19, the J call TRBJ1-5, with 7 bases fitting TRBD1. Germline V CDR1 and CDR2: LNHDA, SQIVND (reference sequence). The CDR3 is made up of 14 amino acids. V shed 5 bases and J 7 bases; nucleotides not matched to a gene: 8. CDR3 in amino acids: CASSLGGYRQPQHF. The DNA of the CDR3 is TGTGCCAGTAGTTTAGGGGGCTATAGACAGCCCCAGCATTTT.

The rearrangement links TRBV10-3 to TRBJ2-1; 7 positions agree with TRBD2. The CDR3 has 16 residues. Germline CDR1 reads ENHRY; CDR2 reads SYGVKD. Trimming removed 5 bases from V and 1 base from J; junction bases left unmatched: 8. DNA of the CDR3: TGTGCCATCAGTACCCCCGGGGAGGGGTCCTACAATGAGCAGTTCTTC. Amino acid sequence: CAISTPGEGSYNEQFF.

The chain combines TRBV11-3 with TRBJ2-7; TRBD2 matches 8 bases. This CDR3 has 15 residues. Germline trimming cut 4 bases from V and 3 bases from J; bases unmatched to any gene: 8. In germline, CDR1 is SGHNT, CDR2 YENEEA. As DNA, the CDR3 is TGTGCCAGCAGCTCTCCCGAGCGGGGGCTCTACGAGCAGTACTTC. This translates into CASSSPERGLYEQYF.

This clone was recorded once. The genes are TRBV9 and TRBJ2-2; maybe TRBD2 (5 bases). This CDR3 is 15 amino acids long. CDR1 is SGDLS, CDR2 YYNGEE, per germline. V dropped 4 bases and J dropped 5 bases, with 15 bases sitting between them. The CDR3 coding sequence is TGTGCCAGCAGCCTAGAGGGCCGGGATACCGGGGAGCTGTTTTTT. It encodes CASSLEGRDTGELFF.

The chain employs TRBV5-1 and TRBJ2-1, with D possibly TRBD2 on 6 matching bases. Trimming left V 0 bases short and J 9 bases short, with 13 bases between. The CDR3 consists of 14 residues. Germline V gene lookup returns CDR1 SGHRS and CDR2 YFSETQ. The CDR3: CASSLELAGSEQFF. CDR3 coding DNA: TGCGCCAGCAGCTTGGAACTAGCAGGGAGTGAGCAGTTCTTC.

This clone turned up a few times. The CDR3 is CASRPFYAGYEQYF. CDR3 DNA: TGTGCCAGCAGACCCTTTTACGCCGGCTACGAGCAGTACTTC. The chain employs TRBV6-5 and TRBJ2-7, with D unresolved. This CDR3 is built from 14 residues. Germline V gene data show CDR1 as MNHEY and CDR2 as SVGAGI. Trimming stripped 6 bases from V and 3 bases from J, with 15 bases between.

In its sample, this clone was seen once. CDR3 coding DNA: TGTGCCAGCAGCAAACTGTGCGTCGGGACAGCTAATGAAAAACTGTTTTTT. This sequence encodes CASSKLCVGTANEKLFF. The chain couples TRBV21-1 to TRBJ1-4; the listed D gene, TRBD1, was not tested against the DNA. TRBV21-1 is classified as a pseudogene. This CDR3 region has 17 residues.

The V gene is TRBV29-1, the J gene TRBJ2-5; D is possibly TRBD2 (6 bases). Germline V lookup: CDR1 SQVTM, CDR2 ANQGSEA. The ends were cut back, 3 bases at V and 4 bases at J, with 15 bases in the middle. This CDR3 is built from 14 residues. CDR3 bases: TGCAGCGTTGAGAGGCGGGGTATCAGAGAGACCCAGTACTTC. Translating it yields CSVERRGIRETQYF.

The chain has TRBV7-3 and TRBJ2-2; TRBD2 agrees at 11 bases. This CDR3 contains 15 residues. J gave up 4 bases and V 2 bases, and 0 bases lay outside the gene matches. Germline V gene lookup returns CDR1 SGHTA and CDR2 FQGTGA. For the CDR3, the DNA is TGTGCCAGCAGCTTACTAGCGGGAGGCACCGGGGAGCTGTTTTTT. Protein: CASSLLAGGTGELFF.

DNA of the CDR3: TGTGCCAGCAGTTCCACATACGAGCAGTACTTC. Protein: CASSSTYEQYF. The chain joins TRBV5-4 to TRBJ2-7; D is unclear. The V end was cut by 5 bases, the J end by 4 bases, with 7 bases between. CDR3 length: 11 amino acids. Germline lookup yields CDR1 SGHNT and CDR2 YYREEE (reference sequence). Together with reference TRBV5-4 and TRBJ2-7, the CDR3 gives the full variable domain: ETGVTQSPTHLIKTRGQQVTLRCSSQSGHNTVSWYQQALGQGPQFIFQYYREEENGRGNFPPRFSGLQFPNYSSELNVNALELDDSALYLCASSSTYEQYFGPGTRLTVT.

J is TRBJ1-4 and V is TRBV4-2, with 7 nucleotides matching TRBD1. Germline CDR1 and CDR2: LGHNA and YNFKEQ. The length of the CDR3 is 16 residues. J was trimmed by 5 bases and V by 4 bases; bases with no gene match: 10. In DNA form, the CDR3 reads TGTGCCAGCAGCCGATCACAGGGGCGGGGAAATGAAAAACTGTTTTTT. Its translation: CASSRSQGRGNEKLFF.

The V gene is TRBV5-1, the J gene TRBJ1-2, with a tentative D call TRBD1 (6 bases). The CDR3 totals 14 residues. Germline values: CDR1 SGHRS, CDR2 YFSETQ. The V end was cut by 1 base, the J end by 8 bases, with 15 bases between. CDR3 amino acids: CASSLSKGEGGYTF. CDR3 in DNA: TGCGCCAGCAGCTTGTCTAAGGGGGAGGGAGGCTACACCTTC. Drawing the rest from reference TRBV5-1 and TRBJ1-2, the complete variable domain is KAGVTQTPRYLIKTRGQQVTLSCSPISGHRSVSWYQQTPGQGLQFLFEYFSETQRNKGNFPGRFSGRQFSNSRSEMNVSTLELGDSALYLCASSLSKGEGGYTFGSGTRLTVV.

The chain uses TRBV4-1 and TRBJ2-1; 9 bases are shared with TRBD2. The CDR3 is 16 amino acids. The V gene's germline CDR1 is MGHRA and CDR2 YSYEKL. Trimming at V came to 0 bases and at J to 8 bases, leaving 8 bases not matched to a gene. The DNA of the CDR3 is TGCGCCAGCAGCCAAGAAGCTAGCGGGATCGGGGATGAGCAGTTCTTC. It is translated as CASSQEASGIGDEQFF.

The V and J genes are TRBV4-3 and TRBJ2-5; the match to TRBD2 covers 12 bases. This CDR3 is built from 17 residues. Germline V gene lookup returns CDR1 LGHNA and CDR2 YSLEER. J lost 5 bases, V lost 1 base, and 8 bases had no gene match. This chain's CDR3 is CASSQVGLAGGSETQYF. CDR3 DNA: TGCGCCAGCAGCCAAGTTGGGCTAGCGGGAGGGTCGGAGACCCAGTACTTC.